This T cell receptor (beta chain) was obtained from a study of blood T cell repertoires in COVID-19. Across the whole study: Donors in the United States, Italy and Spain gave samples during acute or convalescent COVID-19. In each case, the material was cDNA or gDNA derived from T cells, B-cell-depleted T cells, or PBMCs.

V lost 0 bases to trimming and J lost 3 bases; unmatched junction nucleotides: 9. The length of the CDR3 is 18 residues. Germline loops: CDR1 LNHNV, CDR2 YYDKDF (reference sequence). In its sample, this clone was seen a few times. In the source study's methods: Amplification from reference gene primers served as the basis for estimated nucleated cell counts. Assay: immunoSEQ multiplex PCR; the TCRdb copy retains only in-frame clones and omits some. D and trimming were read from the DNA, whereas the V and J calls and clone size are those reported in that table. This sample has 150,000 to 200,000 clones, with 60% to 80% found just once.

The sequencing input was peripheral blood. This chain joins TRBV15 and TRBJ2-5; the match to TRBD2 covers 11 bases. The receptor was derived from a woman in her 70s with acute or convalescent COVID-19. The CDR3 region is CATSRDRVTSGTKETQYF. CDR3 nucleotide sequence: TGTGCCACCAGCAGAGATCGGGTGACTAGCGGGACAAAAGAGACCCAGTACTTC. Complete variable domain (other parts from reference TRBV15 and TRBJ2-5): DAMVIQNPRYQVTQFGKPVTLSCSQTLNHNVMYWYQQKSSQAPKLLFHYYDKDFNNEADTPDNFQSRRPNTSFCFLDIRSPGLGDTAMYLCATSRDRVTSGTKETQYFGPGTRLLVL.